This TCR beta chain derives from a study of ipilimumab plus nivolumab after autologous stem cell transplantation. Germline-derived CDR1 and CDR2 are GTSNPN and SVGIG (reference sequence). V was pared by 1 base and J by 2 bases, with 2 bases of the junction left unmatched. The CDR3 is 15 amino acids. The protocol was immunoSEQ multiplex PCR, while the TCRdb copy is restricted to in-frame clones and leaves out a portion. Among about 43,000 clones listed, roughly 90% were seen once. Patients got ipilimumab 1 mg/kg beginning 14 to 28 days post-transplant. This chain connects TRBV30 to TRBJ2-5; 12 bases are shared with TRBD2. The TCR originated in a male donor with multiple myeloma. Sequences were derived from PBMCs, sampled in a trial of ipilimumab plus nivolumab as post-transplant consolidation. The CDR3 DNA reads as TGTGCCTGGAGTGGACTAGCGGGGGCTCAAGAGACCCAGTACTTC. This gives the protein CAWSGLAGAQETQYF.